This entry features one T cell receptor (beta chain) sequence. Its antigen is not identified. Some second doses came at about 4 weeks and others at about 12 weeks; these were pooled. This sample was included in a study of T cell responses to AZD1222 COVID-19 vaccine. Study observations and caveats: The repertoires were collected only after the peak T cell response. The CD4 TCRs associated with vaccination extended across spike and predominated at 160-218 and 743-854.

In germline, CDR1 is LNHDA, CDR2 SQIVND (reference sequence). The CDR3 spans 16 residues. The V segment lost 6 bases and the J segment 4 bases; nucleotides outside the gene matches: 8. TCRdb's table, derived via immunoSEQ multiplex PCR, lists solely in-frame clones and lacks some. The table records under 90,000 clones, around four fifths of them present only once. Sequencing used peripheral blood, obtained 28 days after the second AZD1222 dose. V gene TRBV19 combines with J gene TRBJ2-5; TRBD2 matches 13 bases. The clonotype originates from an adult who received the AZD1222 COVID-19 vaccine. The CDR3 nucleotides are TGTGCCAGTAGCAGCGGACTAGCGGGAGAGAGAGAGACCCAGTACTTC. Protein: CASSSGLAGERETQYF.